Listed here are 2 T cell receptor beta chains from one sample, sequenced in a study of blood T cell repertoires in COVID-19 (dated by TCRdb to about 2020). Libraries came from the immunoSEQ multiplex PCR assay. Held by TCRdb, this immuneACCESS table contains in-frame sequences only and omits some clones. Under half of the omission traces to an unresolved V gene where checked; the cause of the rest is unknown. The sample includes roughly 74,000 clones, with approximately 86% observed a single time. Around 1.9% of the sample comes from the top ten. Sequencing used peripheral blood. The receptors were gathered from a woman older than 75 with active or convalescent COVID-19.

CDR3 residues: CASSRTQENSPLHF. CDR3 nucleotide sequence: TGTGCCAGCAGCCGCACACAGGAGAATTCACCCCTCCACTTT. This sequence joins TRBV11-1 and TRBJ1-6, with D perhaps matching TRBD1 (5 bases). V was cut by 5 bases and J by 7 bases, with 12 bases left in between. The CDR3 runs to 14 residues. Germline CDR1 SGHAT, CDR2 FQDESV (reference sequence).

This clone came up once. The chain joins TRBV7-2 to TRBJ1-1; 8 positions match TRBD1. With 5 bases clipped from V and 3 bases from J, the junction kept 5 bases outside the gene matches. The germline gives CDR1 SGHTA, CDR2 FQGNSA. The CDR3 runs to 14 residues. The CDR3 region is CASSTYRGDTEAFF. CDR3 DNA sequence: TGTGCCAGCAGCACCTACAGGGGGGACACTGAAGCTTTCTTT.